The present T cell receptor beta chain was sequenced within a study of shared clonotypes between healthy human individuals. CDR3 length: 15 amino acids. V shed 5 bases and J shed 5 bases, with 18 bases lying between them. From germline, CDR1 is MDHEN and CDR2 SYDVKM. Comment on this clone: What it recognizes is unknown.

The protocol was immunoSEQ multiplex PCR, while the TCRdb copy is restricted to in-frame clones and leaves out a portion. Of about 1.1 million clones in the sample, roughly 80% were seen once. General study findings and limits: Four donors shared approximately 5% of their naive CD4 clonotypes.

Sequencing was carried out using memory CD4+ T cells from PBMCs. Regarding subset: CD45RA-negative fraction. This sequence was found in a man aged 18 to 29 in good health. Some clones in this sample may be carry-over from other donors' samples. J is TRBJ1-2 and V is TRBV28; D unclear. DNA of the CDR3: TGTGCCAGCAGTATAACCGGCCCAGCGGGATATGGCTACACCTTC. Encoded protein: CASSITGPAGYGYTF.